This T cell receptor (beta chain) was profiled in a study of blood T cells in healthy people across ages. Study-level background: T cells yielded about one barcoded beta molecule per two cells through template switching.

A sample-barcoded 5' primer and a J-beta primer mix were used in a second PCR of roughly 6 to 12 cycles. Each CDR3 protein is one row after TCRdb ran MiXCR on the 5' RACE reads. Among more than 650,000 distinct CDR3 sequences listed, roughly 25% were seen once. General study findings and limits: Naive T cell percentage by flow cytometry tracked strongly with beta diversity.

The count of this clonotype is one. The antigen is undetermined. V was shortened by 5 bases and J by 0 bases, with 9 bases between the two germline ends. The germline CDR1 and CDR2 sequences are SNHLY and FYNNEI. The length of the CDR3 is 14 residues. These records were also assigned to another study, of T cells of mothers and their children.

The V gene is TRBV2, the J gene TRBJ2-3; TRBD2 might be the D (6 bases). The sequence came from a boy aged 5-17 years in good health. Sequencing input: blood. CDR3 nucleotides: TGTGCCAGCAGTATGAGCGGGAGCACAGATACGCAGTATTTT. This sequence encodes CASSMSGSTDTQYF. Complete variable domain (other parts from reference TRBV2 and TRBJ2-3): EPEVTQTPSHQVTQMGQEVILRCVPISNHLYFYWYRQILGQKVEFLVSFYNNEISEKSEIFDDQFSVERPDGSNFTLKIRSTKLEDSAMYFCASSMSGSTDTQYFGPGTRLTVL.